This TCR beta chain stems from a study of blood T cell repertoires in COVID-19. Across 20 to 25 US areas, participants ranged in age from about 18 to 90 years. Clinical history reported by participants formed the basis on which cohorts were assigned. In the original processing: Amplification from reference gene primers served as the basis for estimated nucleated cell counts. Here immunoSEQ multiplex PCR was the method, and the copy in TCRdb shows in-frame clones only, minus some. V and J calls and clone size are those listed in that table; D and trimming were worked out from the DNA. The sample contains about 250,000 clones, about 90% of which appear only once. This receptor was identified in a woman between 18 and 29 years old who had recovered from COVID-19. Specimen: PBMCs or T cells enriched from blood (not recorded which).

The CDR3 reads CASSEVPRGYSNQPQHF. For the CDR3, the DNA is TGTGCCAGCAGTGAAGTTCCCCGGGGGTATAGCAATCAGCCCCAGCATTTT. V usage is TRBV2 and J usage is TRBJ1-5; D possibly corresponds to TRBD1 (5 bases). The CDR3 spans 17 residues. CDR1 and CDR2 from the germline V gene are SNHLY and FYNNEI. V was shortened by 1 base and J by 0 bases, with 13 bases between the two germline ends.